The clone carrying this TCR beta chain appeared a few times. Its antigen is unknown. This entry comes from a study of vaccination and CD4 T cells after COVID-19. Study at large: Cells were stimulated with overlapping spike peptide pools from SARS-CoV-2, HCoV-NL63, HCoV-OC43 and HCoV-229E.

Treatment noted: approximately 9-day PBMC culture with coronavirus spike peptide pools or control peptides (ViraFEST assay). Harvesting of the unexposed donor's CD4+ T cells predated the COVID-19 pandemic (2011-2018). The Oncomine TCR Beta short-read assay sequenced DNA from cultured CD4+ T cells. One entry per CDR3 protein results from TCRdb running MiXCR on the PCR reads. The repertoire holds about 2,900 distinct CDR3 sequences, with 25% to 30% as singletons. Germline V gene lookup returns CDR1 DFQATT and CDR2 SNEGSKA (reference sequence). The germline V and J ends were trimmed by 4 bases and 0 bases, with 10 bases remaining between them. The CDR3 has 15 residues.

Material for sequencing was CD4+ T cells from blood, cultured in vitro. The rearrangement joins TRBV20-1 to TRBJ2-6; weak D call: TRBD1 (6 bases). The source is a human donor in good health. The CDR3 DNA is TGCAGTGCTAAGGACAGCTACTCTGGGGCCAACGTCCTGACTTTC. Its protein product is CSAKDSYSGANVLTF.